The 26 T cell receptor beta chains below all came from one sample that was sequenced in a study of radiotherapy plus CTLA-4 blockade in lung cancer. Libraries were prepared by immunoSEQ multiplex PCR; TCRdb keeps only in-frame clonotypes and omits some of them. Among 70,000 to 95,000 clones listed, about 83% were seen once. Material: peripheral blood, obtained from a patient treated with radiotherapy plus ipilimumab. The receptors shown here come from a human donor with non-small cell lung cancer that progressed on radiotherapy plus ipilimumab.

This clone has a single count. The CDR3 here is CASSPGTESNGYTF. In nucleotides, the CDR3 is TGTGCCAGCTCACCAGGGACAGAGAGTAATGGCTACACCTTC. The V and J genes are TRBV18 and TRBJ1-2, with 7 bases lining up with TRBD1. The germline V gene has CDR1 KGHSH and CDR2 LQKENI. The CDR3 sequence is 14 residues long. J was trimmed by 6 bases and V by 2 bases; bases with no gene match: 6. Filled out from reference TRBV18 and TRBJ1-2, the complete variable domain reads NAGVMQNPRHLVRRRGQEARLRCSPMKGHSHVYWYRQLPEEGLKFMVYLQKENIIDESGMPKERFSAEFPKEGPSILRIQQVVRGDSAAYFCASSPGTESNGYTFGSGTRLTVV.

Only one count was recorded for this clone. This chain joins TRBV6-6 and TRBJ1-6, with D hard to call. Germline loops: CDR1 MNHNY, CDR2 SVGAGI (reference sequence). Trimming pared 7 bases from V and 0 bases from J, leaving 10 bases between. The CDR3 has 15 residues. The CDR3 sequence: CASIPDSSYNSPLHF. CDR3 DNA sequence: TGTGCCAGCATCCCAGATAGCTCCTATAATTCACCCCTCCACTTT.

This chain links TRBV27 with TRBJ1-2, with 8 bases aligning to TRBD1. Trimming took 6 bases from V and 4 from J; bases not matched to a gene: 4. Germline values: CDR1 MNHEY, CDR2 SMNVEV (reference sequence). CDR3 size: 13 residues. The CDR3 coding sequence is TGTGCCAGCAGAACAGGGGGTAGCTATGGCTACACCTTC. Encoded protein: CASRTGGSYGYTF.

The rearrangement uses TRBV6-5 and TRBJ2-2; D ambiguous. Germline values: CDR1 MNHEY, CDR2 SVGAGI. This CDR3 comprises 14 residues. Trimming took off 5 bases at V and 7 bases at J, with 14 bases between the two ends. The CDR3 nucleotides are TGTGCCAGCAGTGAACTCAGATTGGTCGGGGAGCTGTTTTTT. This codes for CASSELRLVGELFF.

This clone came up once. This chain uses TRBV14 with TRBJ1-1; weak D call: TRBD1 (5 bases). Germline-derived CDR1 and CDR2 are SGHDN and FVKESK. This CDR3 has 14 residues. Trimming stripped 1 base from V and 10 bases from J, with 16 bases between. The CDR3 reads CASSQGERGPAAFF. DNA of the CDR3: TGTGCCAGCAGCCAAGGCGAAAGGGGTCCGGCAGCTTTCTTT.

This sequence joins TRBV7-2 and TRBJ1-2, with a tentative D call TRBD1 (6 bases). V was clipped by 3 bases and J by 1 base, with 12 bases between them. Germline assignment: CDR1 SGHTA and CDR2 FQGNSA. The CDR3 extends over 15 amino acids. CDR3 amino acids: CASSFPAQGNYGYTF. In DNA, the CDR3 is TGTGCCAGCAGCTTCCCCGCACAGGGTAACTATGGCTACACCTTC.

The chain combines TRBV29-1 with TRBJ1-2; tentative D call: TRBD1 (5 bases). This CDR3 is 16 amino acids long. V was shortened by 7 bases and J by 7 bases, with 28 bases between the two germline ends. Germline V CDR1 and CDR2: SQVTM, ANQGSEA. CDR3 region: CSAGDLAGQGRSGYTF. DNA of the CDR3: TGCAGCGCCGGGGACCTTGCGGGTCAGGGCAGAAGTGGCTACACCTTC.

V is TRBV6-5 and J is TRBJ2-7, with D hard to call. The CDR3 has 12 amino acids. The germline CDR1 and CDR2 sequences are MNHEY and SVGAGI. V dropped 6 bases and J dropped 6 bases, with 12 bases sitting between them. The CDR3 DNA sequence: TGTGCCAGCAGCCCCCCGTGGGGCGAGCAGTACTTC. It encodes CASSPPWGEQYF.

In its sample, this clone was seen once. CDR3 sequence reads: CASSQAGANVLTF. The CDR3 DNA reads TGTGCCAGCAGCCAGGCTGGGGCCAACGTCCTGACTTTC. The V and J genes are TRBV16 and TRBJ2-6; D call uncertain. CDR1 is KGHSY and CDR2 is FQNENV in the germline V gene. The germline V and J ends were trimmed by 3 bases and 2 bases, with 2 bases remaining between them. The CDR3 totals 13 residues. The full variable domain, in which reference TRBV16 and TRBJ2-6 provide the parts outside the CDR3, is GEEVAQTPKHLVRGEGQKAKLYCAPIKGHSYVFWYQQVLKNEFKFLISFQNENVFDETGMPKERFSAKCLPNSPCSLEIQATKLEDSAVYFCASSQAGANVLTFGAGSRLTVL.

The rearrangement joins TRBV7-2 to TRBJ2-7; 9 bases align to TRBD2. The V segment lost 3 bases and the J segment 3 bases; nucleotides outside the gene matches: 9. The CDR3 contains 16 residues. Germline V CDR1 and CDR2: SGHTA, FQGNSA. The CDR3 spells CASSLQGLAGVYEQYF. Here the CDR3 DNA reads TGTGCCAGCAGCTTGCAGGGACTAGCAGGGGTCTACGAGCAGTACTTC.

This clone rates as medium-sized. CDR3 nucleotide sequence: TGCGCCAGCAGCTCCTCTCTAGCGAGCTCCTACAATGAGCAGTTCTTC. Protein product: CASSSSLASSYNEQFF. This chain links TRBV5-1 with TRBJ2-1, with D possibly being TRBD2 (6 bases). The germline V and J ends were trimmed by 3 bases and 0 bases, with 13 bases remaining between them. Germline V lookup: CDR1 SGHRS, CDR2 YFSETQ. This CDR3 has 16 amino acids.

V is TRBV19 and J is TRBJ1-1, with a possible D match to TRBD1 (6 bases). Trimming removed 7 bases at V and 4 bases at J, with 13 bases between. This CDR3 contains 13 residues. CDR1 is LNHDA and CDR2 is SQIVND in the germline V gene (reference sequence). The CDR3 DNA sequence: TGTGCCAGTAAACAGGGTAGTCTCACTGAAGCTTTCTTT. It is translated as CASKQGSLTEAFF.

A single count supports this clone. CDR3 loop: CASSSGRYGEAFF. The DNA of the CDR3 is TGCGCCAGCAGCTCGGGTCGGTATGGTGAAGCTTTCTTT. The chain employs TRBV5-1 and TRBJ1-1; D remains unclear. The V end was cut by 3 bases, the J end by 7 bases, with 13 bases between. Germline V CDR1 and CDR2: SGHRS, YFSETQ. The CDR3 is 13 amino acids.

The V and J genes are TRBV30 and TRBJ2-7; TRBD2 agrees at 8 bases. CDR1 and CDR2 from the germline V gene are GTSNPN and SVGIG (reference sequence). The trim removed 0 bases at V and 1 base at J, leaving 5 bases unmatched. The length of the CDR3 is 15 residues. The chain's CDR3 is CAWSVWREASYEQYF. CDR3 in DNA: TGTGCCTGGAGTGTCTGGCGGGAGGCGTCCTACGAGCAGTACTTC.

The rearrangement joins TRBV6-4 to TRBJ1-1; TRBD1 agrees at 7 bases. The J segment lost 10 bases and the V segment lost 3 bases, leaving 8 bases of the junction unmatched. Germline lookup yields CDR1 MRHNA and CDR2 SNTAGT. The CDR3 covers 13 residues. For the CDR3, the DNA is TGTGCCAGCAGTGATCAACCAGGGGGGGGAGCTTTCTTT. Protein: CASSDQPGGGAFF.

This clone was counted a few times. The rearrangement joins TRBV7-9 to TRBJ2-2; 8 bases match TRBD2. V was clipped by 0 bases and J by 5 bases; unmatched bases: 2. The CDR3 consists of 15 residues. Germline CDR1 SEHNR, CDR2 FQNEAQ (reference sequence). CDR3 sequence reads: CASSLALADTGELFF. CDR3 bases: TGTGCCAGCAGCTTAGCACTAGCGGATACCGGGGAGCTGTTTTTT.

V is TRBV29-1 and J is TRBJ2-3; D perhaps matches TRBD2 (5 bases). CDR3 length: 14 residues. The germline V gene encodes CDR1 SQVTM and CDR2 ANQGSEA. V gave up 4 bases and J gave up 4 bases, with 15 bases separating them. CDR3 sequence (DNA): TGCAGCGTTGGAGCGGTTCTGGCTGCAGATACGCAGTATTTT. As protein: CSVGAVLAADTQYF.

V and J are TRBV28 and TRBJ1-6; no firm D call. The CDR3 covers 15 residues. V was pared by 4 bases and J by 5 bases, with 12 bases between. The V gene's germline CDR1 is MDHEN and CDR2 SYDVKM. The CDR3 DNA is TGTGCCAGCAGTTGGGGTTTTGGCAATAATTCACCCCTCCACTTT. Amino acids: CASSWGFGNNSPLHF.

The chain is built from TRBV4-1 and TRBJ1-2; possible D gene TRBD1, 5 bases. Germline CDR1 reads MGHRA; CDR2 reads YSYEKL. Deletions cut 6 bases from V and 2 bases from J, with 10 bases between. The CDR3 has 13 amino acids. CDR3 sequence (DNA): TGCGCCAGCAGTTTGGCAGGGAACTATGGCTACACCTTC. Its protein is CASSLAGNYGYTF.

About this clone: Germline and junction disagree at one end, which may indicate a read error. The chain is built from TRBV9 and TRBJ1-1; 10 bases fit TRBD1. Germline CDR1 SGDLS, CDR2 YYNGEE. CDR3 length: 13 amino acids. The CDR3 reads CASSASAGTGASF. The CDR3 bases are TGTGCCAGCAGCGCCTCAGCCGGGACAGGGGCCTCCTTT.

V usage is TRBV5-1 and J usage is TRBJ1-1; D is ambiguous. The CDR3 length is 15 residues. V was clipped by 0 bases and J by 0 bases, with 9 bases between them. The germline V gene encodes CDR1 SGHRS and CDR2 YFSETQ. The CDR3 loop reads CASSLGGNMNTEAFF. In nucleotides, the CDR3 is TGCGCCAGCAGCTTGGGCGGCAACATGAACACTGAAGCTTTCTTT.

The chain joins TRBV27 to TRBJ1-1; 9 bases match TRBD1. Trimming cost V 2 bases and J 5 bases; bases outside gene matches: 3. The length of the CDR3 is 14 residues. The germline V gene encodes CDR1 MNHEY and CDR2 SMNVEV (reference sequence). CDR3 bases: TGTGCCAGCAGTTTAATGGGGACAGGGACTGAAGCTTTCTTT. This gives the protein CASSLMGTGTEAFF.

J is TRBJ1-1 and V is TRBV6-6; no reliable D call. V was shortened by 0 bases and J by 6 bases, with 11 bases between the two germline ends. This CDR3 has 14 amino acids. Germline V CDR1 and CDR2: MNHNY, SVGAGI (reference sequence). CDR3 sequence: CASSYSASRAEAFF. The CDR3 nucleotides read TGTGCCAGCAGTTACTCGGCGAGTAGGGCTGAAGCTTTCTTT.

The V call is TRBV28, the J call TRBJ2-3, with D unresolved. The CDR3 covers 14 residues. The V and J ends lost 3 bases and 2 bases respectively, with 9 bases between them. The germline V gene encodes CDR1 MDHEN and CDR2 SYDVKM. The CDR3 loop reads CASSLLGHTDTQYF. The CDR3, as DNA: TGTGCCAGCAGTTTGTTGGGCCACACAGATACGCAGTATTTT.

The chain has TRBV29-1 and TRBJ1-2; no definite D call. Trimming pared 4 bases from V and 1 base from J, leaving 13 bases between. The germline CDR1 and CDR2 sequences are SQVTM and ANQGSEA. The CDR3 is 14 residues long. Written as DNA, the CDR3 is TGCAGCGTTGCCATTGGTAGCGGTAACTATGGCTACACCTTC. It specifies CSVAIGSGNYGYTF.

V is TRBV7-9 and J is TRBJ1-6; a possible D gene is TRBD1 (5 bases). The CDR3 consists of 14 residues. CDR1 and CDR2 (germline): SEHNR, FQNEAQ (reference sequence). V was cut by 5 bases and J by 6 bases, with 11 bases left in between. The CDR3 DNA sequence: TGTGCCAGCAGCGGGGACTCATTTAATTCACCCCTCCACTTT. Protein: CASSGDSFNSPLHF. The complete variable domain, with remaining parts taken from reference TRBV7-9 and TRBJ1-6, reads DTGVSQNPRHKITKRGQNVTFRCDPISEHNRLYWYRQTLGQGPEFLTYFQNEAQLEKSRLLSDRFSAERPKGSFSTLEIQRTEQGDSAMYLCASSGDSFNSPLHFGNGTRLTVT.